This TCR beta chain appears in the sequencing data of a study of blood T cells in healthy people across ages. The authors extracted at least 5 micrograms of total RNA per sample. CDR1 is MDHEN and CDR2 is SYDVKM in the germline V gene. The CDR3 extends over 15 amino acids. In regard to this clonotype: The antigen is undetermined.

Together with a sample-barcoded 5' primer, a J-beta primer mix was included in a second PCR lasting about 6 to 11 cycles. Each cDNA molecule carried a tag from a template-switch adaptor that contained 12 random nucleotides. Using its own MiXCR run on the 5' RACE reads, TCRdb lists one record per CDR3 protein. The table records over 600,000 distinct CDR3 sequences, 40% to 45% of them present only once. Study observations and caveats: Older individuals had lower TCR beta diversity per million T cells (the decline was roughly linear). Long-lived donors had more naive CD4+ cells and higher diversity than aged donors.

This chain uses TRBV28 with TRBJ2-7; no definite D call. Near its end, the DNA agrees better with TRBJ2-5, so the J call may be wrong. The TCR sequence derives from a man of 80 years or more in good health. The sample taken for sequencing was blood. CDR3 sequence (DNA): TGTGCCAGCAGTGGCCAGCCCGGTTTGGGCAAGACCCAGTACTTC. It codes for CASSGQPGLGKTQYF.